The entry that follows covers one T cell receptor (beta chain) sequence. This clonotype was found many times. What antigen it recognizes has not been identified. No base-level quality is on record; no much larger clone is a single base apart. This specimen belongs to a study of regulatory T cells in long-lasting Graves disease (dated by TCRdb to the early 2020s). Regarding the complete study: Antithyroid drugs had been taken for less than 3 months by newly diagnosed Graves' disease patients. Patients with persistent Graves' disease were compared with patients with newly diagnosed Graves' disease using TCR sequencing and RNA sequencing of peripheral blood. The study was conducted in China and was registered as a clinical trial. A total of about 33 samples underwent TCR sequencing, from about 13 patients with persistent Graves' disease and roughly 20 patients with newly diagnosed Graves' disease. What the study reported, not specific to this receptor: As a limitation, the authors acknowledged that the small sample size may reduce accuracy. Only the TCR beta chain was sequenced and analyzed. Patients with persistent disease shared more public clonotypes (about 2,500) than newly diagnosed patients did (966). Peripheral blood alone was examined, since thyroid tissue, which constituted the primary lesion, could not be accessed. Preferential use of TRBV28, TRBJ1-2 and TRBJ2-5 was observed in persistent disease, whereas TRBV20-1 and TRBJ2-1 were favored in newly diagnosed disease. Persistent Graves' disease patients showed lower TCR Shannon entropy and fewer highly expanded clones than newly diagnosed patients, suggesting clonal expansion.

Library creation used multiplex PCR. For sequencing, an Illumina HiSeq 4000 was employed. To build TCR beta libraries, CDR3 regions were amplified by Arm-PCR using iRepertoire HTBI primers. Before sequencing, the PCR products underwent gel purification. Per the authors' processing: A total of 62 TRBV and approximately 15 TRBJ segments were identified across samples and were used for gene usage analysis of CDR3 amino acid clonotypes. COPE and FqMerger were used to merge the filtered high-quality paired reads into contigs. BLAST was used to align contigs to the IMGT TRBV, TRBD and TRBJ reference genes, and CDR3 was defined following IMGT. Any clonotype with a frequency above 0.1% was classified as a highly expanded clone. Shannon entropy served as the measure of repertoire diversity, while the Gini coefficient captured V-J evenness. A clonotype was considered public if more than one individual shared it. TCRdb reanalyzed the raw reads on its own, using fastp at Q25 for trimming and MiXCR for clone calling, and kept in-frame beta chains. Entries are consolidated by CDR3 protein sequence, retaining the most common genes and DNA. TCRdb, not the original authors, processed these V and J calls. The sample table lists roughly 410,000 distinct CDR3 sequences, 15% of them with a count of one. Roughly 7.7% of the sample comes from the top ten.

What the time point label conveys for this sample: newly diagnosed GD, antithyroid drugs for less than 3 months. RNA was extracted from PBMCs in TRIzol for both TCR sequencing and RNA sequencing. Graves' disease was diagnosed according to American Thyroid Association guidelines. Recruitment of patients was carried out at an endocrinology department in Xi'an, China. Each patient gave around 9.2 milliliters of peripheral blood, collected in an EDTA anticoagulant tube. PBMCs were isolated by Ficoll Paque Plus density gradient separation without further T cell sorting. RNA quality was checked with an Agilent 2100 Bioanalyzer and agarose gel, and concentration with a NanoDrop 2000. The CDR3 runs 11 residues from the cysteine to the phenylalanine. The retained sequence is limited to the CDR3, 33 bases, with the frame set at the first base. CDR1 and CDR2 are drawn from the germline V gene: MDHEN, SYDVKM. V is reduced by 6 bases and J by 6 bases, leaving a spacing of 6 bases between them.

The same specimen was also included in a second study, on T cells in Graves' hyperthyroidism and ophthalmopathy. Looking at the second paper: Stable Graves' hyperthyroidism was defined as the absence of progression to ophthalmopathy over 18 months of follow-up. The hyperthyroidism patients were between 18 and 65 years old and newly diagnosed, with a disease duration of less than 2 months. Patients with uncontrolled infections, other autoimmune diseases, pregnancy or lactation were excluded. Diagnoses were established on the basis of clinical symptoms, serum thyroxine and TRAb, thyroid ultrasound, and orbital computed tomography. A first-round RT-PCR of the TCR CDR3 used the HTBI primer set with the Qiagen OneStep RT-PCR kit. Most expanded thyroid clonotypes (frequency above 0.001) were also detected in blood, suggesting blood repertoires may reflect thyroid immune responses. In cross-validation, a model built on a 13 V-J signature told ophthalmopathy apart from stable hyperthyroidism with over 85% sensitivity and around 81% specificity, and in testing the same model reached 80%/75%. In validation, the model predicted progression to ophthalmopathy a median of approximately 6.6 months before onset, with about 64% sensitivity and 72.22% specificity. To identify distinguishing TCR V-J signatures, a discovery cohort of some 99 patients was used, comprising some 45 with Graves' ophthalmopathy and some 57 with stable Graves' hyperthyroidism. Whether ophthalmopathy could be predicted prospectively was tested in an independent validation cohort made up of roughly 19 hyperthyroidism patients plus 17 patients who later progressed to ophthalmopathy. The 100 discovery patients were divided at random into training and test sets in a 7:3 ratio. The study also compared thyroid tissue and blood T-cell repertoires from a handful of Graves' hyperthyroidism patients. After sampling, hyperthyroidism patients received methimazole starting at 30 mg daily, and ophthalmopathy patients received high-dose intravenous methylprednisolone. Libraries were constructed in a second round of multiplex PCR, after which size selection and purification were performed. The libraries were sequenced on an Illumina HiSeq2000 using paired-end 100 bp reads. SOAPnuke was used to process the raw data, removing reads that contained adapters or uncalled bases, had a mean Phred below 15, or lacked an exact match to the constant primer or identifier. High-quality paired reads were merged using COPE v1.2.5, and each unique nucleotide sequence was defined as a clonotype. MiTCR v1.1 was used to align the clonotypes against IMGT TRBV, TRBD and TRBJ reference segments. Only V-J combinations with frequency above 0.0001, covering about 99% of repertoires, were analysed. The TCS score was defined as the ratio of F50 (clonal expansion) to E x V (chaos), calculated using BLOSUM62-based TCRdist between CDR3 peptides within each V-J. Welch's t-statistics and random forest reduced some 510 V-J features to under 15, which were used in a naive Bayes classifier (R e1071). No statistical method was used to set the sample size in advance, and investigators knew the group allocation. The paper reports TCR Vbeta CDR3 sequencing of more than 120 peripheral blood samples: approximately 43 ophthalmopathy, fewer than 80 hyperthyroidism and 17 progressor patients.

The rearrangement combines TRBV28 with TRBJ1-3, with the D gene not clear enough to name. The sequenced sample was peripheral blood mononuclear cells (PBMCs), obtained at new diagnosis, from a patient treated with antithyroid drugs. The source is a middle-aged woman with Graves disease. Donor details come from another sample of the same person, matched by shared clones. CDR3 loop: CASSSLNTIYF. The sequenced DNA: TGTGCCAGCAGCTCCTTAAACACCATATATTTT.